These T cell receptor beta chains were read from a single sample in a study of human T cells and chemical hapten exposure. TCRdb recomputed calls from the RACE reads with MiXCR, one row per CDR3 protein. The table has about 120,000 distinct CDR3 sequences, roughly 15% seen once. The sequencing used whole blood, collected in connection with sensitization to the hapten diphenylcyclopropenone (DPC). The receptors derive from a young man with alopecia areata. Some clones in this sample may be carry-over from other donors' samples. Each CDR3 is given with its conserved first and last residue. A D gene is named only where the DNA matches it firmly. A clone size is listed for some rows: how often the clone was seen (once, few, many), or a class if it is expanded.

>TRBJ2-7|TRBV6-5|few|NA
CASSYLGQPYEQYF
TGTGCCAGCAGTTACTTAGGACAGCCTTACGAGCAGTACTTC
>TRBJ1-2|TRBV2|few|NA
CASSEVTFSGEYGYTF
TGTGCCAGCAGTGAAGTCACTTTTTCGGGGGAGTATGGCTACACCTTC
>TRBJ1-5|TRBV18|many|TRBD1
CASSPRGSNQPQHF
TGTGCCAGCTCACCCAGGGGGAGCAATCAGCCCCAGCATTTT
>TRBJ2-1|TRBV6-4|few|NA
CASSFRAQGINEQFF
TGTGCCAGCAGTTTCCGGGCCCAAGGGATCAATGAGCAGTTCTTC
>TRBJ2-2|TRBV6-4|NA|NA
CASSDSYLQRNTGELFF
TGTGCCAGCAGTGACTCGTACTTGCAGCGGAACACCGGGGAGCTGTTTTTT
>TRBJ1-1|TRBV12-5|few|TRBD1
CASETDRGGTEAFF
TGTGCTAGTGAAACTGACAGGGGAGGCACTGAAGCTTTCTTT
>TRBJ1-2|TRBV9|few|NA
CASSVDMDNYGYTF
TGTGCCAGCAGCGTAGATATGGATAACTATGGCTACACCTTC
>TRBJ1-1|TRBV4-3|NA|NA
CASSQWEWGDEAAEMNTEAFF
TGCGCCAGCAGCCAATGGGAGTGGGGGGACGAGGCCGCAGAGATGAACACTGAAGCTTTCTTT
>TRBJ2-7|TRBV11-2|NA|TRBD1
CASSWGQAGFYEQYF
TGTGCCAGCAGCTGGGGACAGGCGGGGTTCTACGAGCAGTACTTC
>TRBJ2-1|TRBV5-1|few|TRBD1
CASSYEGQAANEQFF
TGCGCCAGCAGCTACGAGGGACAGGCCGCCAATGAGCAGTTCTTC
>TRBJ2-7|TRBV18|few|NA
CASSPPGRDEQYF
TGTGCCAGCTCACCACCGGGGCGCGACGAGCAGTACTTC
>TRBJ2-3|TRBV10-3|NA|NA
CAIRTTVFADTQYF
TGTGCCATCAGGACGACAGTCTTCGCAGATACGCAGTATTTT
>TRBJ2-3|TRBV6-1|NA|NA
CASSVYRFTSTDTQYF
TGTGCCAGCAGTGTATACAGGTTTACTAGCACAGATACGCAGTATTTT
>TRBJ2-5|TRBV11-2|many|TRBD1
CASSPRGQGARSQQETQYF
TGTGCCAGCAGCCCGAGGGGACAGGGGGCGCGGTCCCAACAAGAGACCCAGTACTTC
>TRBJ2-7|TRBV11-2|NA|TRBD1
CASSQLTGTYEQYF
TGTGCCAGCAGCCAATTGACAGGGACCTACGAGCAGTACTTC
>TRBJ2-6|TRBV18|few|TRBD1
CASSPRLGDRGDSGANVLTF
TGTGCCAGCTCACCACGTTTGGGAGACAGGGGTGACTCTGGGGCCAACGTCCTGACTTTC
>TRBJ1-1|TRBV11-3|few|NA
CAREDTNEAFF
TGTGCCCGAGAGGACACAAATGAAGCTTTCTTT
>TRBJ1-5|TRBV5-5|few|NA
CASSLTGTYSNQPQHF
TGTGCCAGCAGCTTGACAGGGACTTATAGCAATCAGCCCCAGCATTTT
>TRBJ2-1|TRBV14|NA|TRBD2
CASSLQRSGEGNNEQFF
TGTGCCAGCAGCCTCCAGAGGTCGGGGGAGGGAAACAATGAGCAGTTCTTC
>TRBJ2-2|TRBV12-3/TRBV12-4|NA|NA
CASSFTRGTGELFF
TGTGCCAGCAGTTTCACCCGGGGGACCGGGGAGCTGTTTTTT
>TRBJ1-2|TRBV4-2|NA|NA
CASSRNLDGAYGYTF
TGTGCCAGCAGCCGCAACCTAGACGGAGCTTATGGCTACACCTTC
>TRBJ1-1|TRBV7-6|many|NA
CASSGWWIWTEAFF
TGTGCCAGCAGCGGGTGGTGGATTTGGACTGAAGCTTTCTTT
>TRBJ2-3|TRBV10-1|few|NA
CASCDGPGDTQYF
TGCGCCAGCTGTGATGGACCGGGCGATACGCAGTATTTT
>TRBJ1-1|TRBV29-1|many|NA
CSVPEDWEDTEAFF
TGCAGCGTTCCCGAAGATTGGGAGGACACTGAAGCTTTCTTT
>TRBJ2-3|TRBV4-1|NA|NA
CASSQDSAGGPDTQYF
TGCGCCAGCAGCCAAGATTCGGCAGGGGGGCCAGATACGCAGTATTTT
>TRBJ1-1|TRBV2|NA|TRBD1
CASRGTGWNTEAFF
TGTGCCAGCAGGGGGACAGGGTGGAACACTGAAGCTTTCTTT
>TRBJ2-5|TRBV20-1|NA|NA
CSAPRAGYQETQYF
TGCAGTGCTCCCCGGGCGGGATACCAAGAGACCCAGTACTTC
>TRBJ1-1|TRBV11-2|few|NA
CASSRYTEAFF
TGTGCCAGCAGCCGCTACACTGAAGCTTTCTTT
>TRBJ1-6|TRBV18|few|TRBD1
CASSPMGQEDRNPLHF
TGTGCCAGCTCACCTATGGGACAGGAGGACCGGAATCCCCTCCACTTT
>TRBJ1-4|TRBV11-2|NA|TRBD1
CASTLLPGQGNEKLFF
TGTGCCAGCACCCTACTCCCGGGACAGGGGAATGAAAAACTGTTTTTT
>TRBJ2-1|TRBV27|few|TRBD2
CASSLSGGAGNEQFF
TGTGCCAGCAGCCTTAGCGGGGGGGCAGGGAATGAGCAGTTCTTC
>TRBJ1-5|TRBV4-2|many|NA
CASSQDRGHQPQHF
TGTGCCAGCAGCCAAGATCGGGGCCATCAGCCCCAGCATTTT
>TRBJ1-1|TRBV7-9|few|NA
CASTPNKNTEAFF
TGTGCCAGCACCCCGAATAAGAACACTGAAGCTTTCTTT
>TRBJ1-1|TRBV29-1|NA|NA
CSVGTRLSNTEAFF
TGCAGCGTTGGTACGCGATTATCGAACACTGAAGCTTTCTTT
>TRBJ1-6|TRBV7-3|NA|NA
CASSLHRHNSPLHF
TGTGCCAGCAGCTTACACAGGCATAATTCACCCCTCCACTTT
>TRBJ1-1|TRBV5-4|NA|NA
CASSLGLDTEAFF
TGTGCCAGCAGCTTGGGGCTCGACACTGAAGCTTTCTTT
>TRBJ2-4|TRBV11-2|NA|NA
CASSLVTGFREKNIQYF
TGTGCCAGCAGCTTAGTAACAGGGTTTAGAGAAAAAAACATTCAGTACTTC
>TRBJ2-7|TRBV7-2|NA|TRBD1
CASSAAGTGGHEQYF
TGTGCCAGCAGCGCCGCAGGGACAGGGGGCCACGAGCAGTACTTC
>TRBJ1-6|TRBV6-5|NA|NA
CASKKGYNSPLHF
TGTGCCAGCAAAAAGGGGTATAATTCACCCCTCCACTTT
>TRBJ2-7|TRBV18|few|NA
CASSPDQYYYEQYF
TGTGCCAGCTCACCAGACCAGTATTACTACGAGCAGTACTTC
>TRBJ2-2|TRBV6-5|NA|NA
CASSYSNLNTGELFF
TGTGCCAGCAGTTACTCTAACCTAAACACCGGGGAGCTGTTTTTT
>TRBJ1-2|TRBV7-8|many|NA
CASSLTGYGYTF
TGTGCCAGCAGCTTAACAGGTTATGGCTACACCTTC
>TRBJ2-7|TRBV7-9|few|NA
CASSLGSNSYEQYF
TGTGCCAGCAGCTTAGGATCAAACTCCTACGAGCAGTACTTC
>TRBJ2-3|TRBV4-3|few|NA
CASSQRTKLTDTQYF
TGCGCCAGCAGCCAACGAACAAAACTAACAGATACGCAGTATTTT
>TRBJ1-2|TRBV5-1|few|NA
CASSSGVETFPSYGYTF
TGCGCCAGCAGCTCGGGGGTAGAGACTTTCCCAAGCTATGGCTACACCTTC
>TRBJ2-3|TRBV9|few|NA
CASSVAGQPSTDTQYF
TGTGCCAGCAGCGTAGCCGGACAGCCTTCCACAGATACGCAGTATTTT
>TRBJ2-7|TRBV3-1|NA|TRBD1
CASSLGTAFYEQYF
TGTGCCAGCAGTCTCGGGACAGCTTTTTACGAGCAGTACTTC
>TRBJ1-2|TRBV5-1|NA|TRBD1
CASSLWTGDGYTF
TGCGCCAGCAGCTTGTGGACAGGAGATGGCTACACCTTC
>TRBJ2-1|TRBV6-5|NA|NA
CASSQGAFPYEQFF
TGTGCCAGCAGCCAGGGTGCTTTCCCTTATGAGCAGTTCTTC
>TRBJ1-2|TRBV5-4|few|TRBD1
CASRDRVEKGYTF
TGTGCCAGCCGGGACAGGGTGGAGAAAGGCTACACCTTC
>TRBJ2-3|TRBV29-1|NA|TRBD2
CSADEAGRRYF
TGCAGCGCAGACGAAGCGGGACGAAGGTATTTT
>TRBJ2-2|TRBV9|NA|TRBD1
CASSEGTENTGELFF
TGTGCCAGCAGCGAAGGGACAGAGAACACCGGGGAGCTGTTTTTT
>TRBJ1-6|TRBV20-1|few|NA
CSARDDSNYNSPLHF
TGCAGTGCTAGAGATGACAGTAACTATAATTCACCCCTCCACTTT
>TRBJ2-5|TRBV6-2/TRBV6-3|few|NA
CASGWPKETQYF
TGTGCCAGCGGATGGCCAAAAGAGACCCAGTACTTC
>TRBJ2-7|TRBV9|few|TRBD2
CASSPAGGDYTYEQYF
TGTGCCAGCAGCCCCGCGGGGGGAGATTACACCTACGAGCAGTACTTC
>TRBJ1-2|TRBV7-8|NA|NA
CASSLAKASSYGYTF
TGTGCCAGCAGCTTAGCGAAGGCAAGCTCCTATGGCTACACCTTC
>TRBJ1-1|TRBV6-2/TRBV6-3|many|NA
CASSYPRVTEAFF
TGTGCCAGCAGTTACCCGAGGGTGACTGAAGCTTTCTTT
>TRBJ2-1|TRBV12-3/TRBV12-4|NA|NA
CASSIGHHSYNEQFF
TGTGCCAGCAGTATTGGGCACCACTCCTACAATGAGCAGTTCTTC